The 8 T cell receptor beta chains reported below all come from one sample, sequenced in a study of T cell repertoires in cytomegalovirus infection. TCRdb re-analysed the reads in MiXCR, keeping a single row per CDR3 protein. Here the sample spans roughly 500,000 distinct CDR3 sequences, roughly a third being singletons. No antigen has been identified for these receptors. The source was cultured PBMCs, collected from culture after CMV antigen stimulation. All receptors derive from a human donor in good health (CMV status not recorded). Some clones in this sample may be carry-over from other donors' samples.

J is TRBJ2-2 and V is TRBV6-5; TRBD2 is a possible D gene (6 bases). The V gene's germline CDR1 is MNHEY and CDR2 SVGAGI. V was pared by 5 bases and J by 6 bases, with 13 bases between. The CDR3 is 14 residues long. The CDR3 DNA reads TGTGCCAGCAGTAGGAGGGAGGCTTCCGGGGAGCTGTTTTTT. Translation gives CASSRREASGELFF.

This clonotype was seen only a few times. The CDR3 DNA follows: TGCGCCAGCAGCCAAGCGGGGCAGTCCTACAATGAGCAGTTCTTC. Its translation is CASSQAGQSYNEQFF. The chain is built from TRBV4-1 and TRBJ2-1; D might be TRBD1 or TRBD2, each matching 5 bases. The CDR3 extends over 15 amino acids. Germline V gene data show CDR1 as MGHRA and CDR2 as YSYEKL. Trimming took 1 base from V and 1 from J, leaving 8 bases between them.

This clonotype was detected a few times. V is TRBV12-3 or TRBV12-4 and J is TRBJ2-5; D call uncertain. V was shortened by 5 bases and J by 5 bases, with 12 bases between the two germline ends. The CDR3 is made up of 13 amino acids. The CDR3 nucleotides read TGTGCCAGCAGTCCGTACTTGGAGGAGACCCAGTACTTC. This translates into CASSPYLEETQYF.

The J gene is TRBJ2-7, the V gene TRBV6-2 or TRBV6-3; D might be TRBD1 (5 bases). The CDR3 totals 13 residues. V was pared by 0 bases and J by 5 bases, with 8 bases between. Germline CDR1 is MNHEY and CDR2 is SVGEGT. The CDR3 sequence is CASSYSPGNEQYV. Written as DNA, the CDR3 is TGTGCCAGCAGTTACTCCCCAGGGAACGAGCAGTACGTC.

The table lists this clonotype with a few counts. The rearrangement uses TRBV6-2 or TRBV6-3 and TRBJ1-2; no reliable D call. V dropped 2 bases and J dropped 4 bases, with 14 bases sitting between them. The CDR3 spans 15 residues. Germline V lookup: CDR1 MNHEY, CDR2 SVGEGT. In DNA form, the CDR3 reads TGTGCCAGCAGTTACCTTGGGGTCCAGGCCTATGGCTACACCTTC. Its protein is CASSYLGVQAYGYTF.

This clonotype has a count of ten or more. V is TRBV12-3 or TRBV12-4 and J is TRBJ1-2; a weak D match, TRBD1 (5 bases). The CDR3 covers 15 residues. The germline V and J ends were trimmed by 6 bases and 4 bases, with 18 bases remaining between them. CDR3 DNA: TGTGCCAGCAGCCTCACGCAGGGAGCTGTCTATGGCTACACCTTC. This translates into CASSLTQGAVYGYTF.

The count of this clonotype is one. The chain couples TRBV6-6 to TRBJ2-7; D call uncertain. From germline, CDR1 is MNHNY and CDR2 SVGAGI (reference sequence). CDR3 size: 14 residues. The CDR3: CVSTPSGELYEQYV. The CDR3 nucleotides read TGTGTCAGCACCCCCTCGGGTGAACTCTACGAGCAGTACGTC.

The chain carries TRBV7-9 and TRBJ2-2; no reliable D call. Germline lookup yields CDR1 SEHNR and CDR2 FQNEAQ (reference sequence). V was pared by 1 base and J by 0 bases, with 6 bases between. CDR3 size: 15 residues. CDR3 sequence reads: CASSLGHPNTGELFF. The CDR3 DNA is TGTGCCAGCAGCTTAGGACACCCGAACACCGGGGAGCTGTTTTTT.